This T cell receptor beta chain stems from a study of PD-1 blockade in classical Hodgkin lymphoma. Overall study results and limits: Reported findings placed baseline TCR diversity lower in newly diagnosed patients (compared with healthy donors). Exclusion removed patients who began nivolumab under 1 year after ASCT. Complete responders' diversity at baseline resembled that of newly diagnosed patients. Repertoire differences lack defined causes, possibly disease activity or prior therapy.

Time point: cycle 4 day 1 (C4D1), after around six weeks of nivolumab. Each patient relapsed following autologous stem cell transplantation, and prior brentuximab vedotin exposure differed. The repertoire was sequenced with immunoSEQ multiplex PCR; TCRdb's copy has only in-frame clones and lacks some. The sample lists 40,000 to 50,000 clones; about two thirds were seen once. To note about this clone: Its specificity is not known.

The germline V gene encodes CDR1 LGHNA and CDR2 YNFKEQ. Trimming shortened V by 0 bases and J by 1 base, and 12 bases separated the two germline ends. The CDR3 consists of 17 residues. The receptor was derived from a human donor with classical Hodgkin lymphoma. The rearrangement uses TRBV4-2 and TRBJ2-2, with D perhaps TRBD1 (6 bases). The sample consisted of peripheral blood mononuclear cells (PBMCs), taken before the fourth cycle of nivolumab. The CDR3 DNA follows: TGTGCCAGCAGCCAAGATTCGGGACACCTGAACACCGGGGAGCTGTTTTTT. Translated, it gives CASSQDSGHLNTGELFF.